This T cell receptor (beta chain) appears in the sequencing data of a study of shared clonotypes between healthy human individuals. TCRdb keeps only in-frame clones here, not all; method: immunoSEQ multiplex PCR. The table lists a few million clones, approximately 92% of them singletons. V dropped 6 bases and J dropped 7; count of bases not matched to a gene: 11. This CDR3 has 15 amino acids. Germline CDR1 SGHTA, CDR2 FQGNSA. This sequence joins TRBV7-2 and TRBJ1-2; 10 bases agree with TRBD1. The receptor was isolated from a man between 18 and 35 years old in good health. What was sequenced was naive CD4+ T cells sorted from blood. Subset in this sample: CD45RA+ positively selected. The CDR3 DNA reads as TGTGCCAGCAGGCCCCGGGACAGGGGAGCGGGTGGCTACACCTTC. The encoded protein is CASRPRDRGAGGYTF.